This TCR beta chain was retrieved from a study of shared clonotypes between healthy human individuals. Whole-study results and caveats: The small donor group covered limited genetic and exposure diversity.

Trimming cost V 3 bases and J 2 bases, with 8 bases left between them. CDR1 is KGHSH, CDR2 LQKENI, per germline. The CDR3 totals 14 residues. The assay was immunoSEQ multiplex PCR, and TCRdb's table has in-frame clones only and misses some. This table has 500,000 to 650,000 clones, around three quarters appearing once. This clone was counted at least ten times. Antigen unknown. Sequencing input: PBMCs. The clonotype was recovered from a woman aged 40 to 49 in good health. Some clones in this sample may be carry-over from other donors' samples. The genes are TRBV18 and TRBJ1-5; D not certain. The CDR3 region is CASSPAVGNQPQHF. Here the CDR3 DNA reads TGTGCCAGCTCACCCGCTGTGGGCAATCAGCCCCAGCATTTT.